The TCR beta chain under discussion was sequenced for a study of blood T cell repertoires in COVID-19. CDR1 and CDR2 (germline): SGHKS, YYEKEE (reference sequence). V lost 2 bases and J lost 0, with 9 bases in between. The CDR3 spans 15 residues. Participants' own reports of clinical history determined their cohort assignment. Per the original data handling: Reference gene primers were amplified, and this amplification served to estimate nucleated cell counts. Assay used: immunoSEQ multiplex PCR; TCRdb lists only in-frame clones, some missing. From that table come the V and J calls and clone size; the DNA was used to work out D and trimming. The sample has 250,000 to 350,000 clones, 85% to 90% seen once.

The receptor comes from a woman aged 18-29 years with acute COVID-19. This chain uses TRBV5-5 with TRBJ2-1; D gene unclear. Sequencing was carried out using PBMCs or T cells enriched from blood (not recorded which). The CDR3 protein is CASSFRQVSYNEQFF. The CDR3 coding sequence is TGTGCCAGCAGCTTTCGACAAGTCTCCTACAATGAGCAGTTCTTC.